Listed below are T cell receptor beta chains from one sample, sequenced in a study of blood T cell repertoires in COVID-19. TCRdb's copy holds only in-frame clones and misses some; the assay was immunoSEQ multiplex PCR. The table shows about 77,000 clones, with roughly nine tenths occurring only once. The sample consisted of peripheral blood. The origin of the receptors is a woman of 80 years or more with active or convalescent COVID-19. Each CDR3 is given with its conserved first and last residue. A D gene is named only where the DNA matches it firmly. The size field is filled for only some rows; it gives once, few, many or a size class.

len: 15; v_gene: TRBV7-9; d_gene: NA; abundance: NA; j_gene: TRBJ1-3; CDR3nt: TGTGCCAGCAGTCACGGACAGAGATCTGGAAACACCATATATTTT; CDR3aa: CASSHGQRSGNTIYF
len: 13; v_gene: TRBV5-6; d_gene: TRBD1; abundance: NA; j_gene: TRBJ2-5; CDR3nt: TGTGCCAACCACAAGCCGGGACAGGGGACCCAGTACTTC; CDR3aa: CANHKPGQGTQYF
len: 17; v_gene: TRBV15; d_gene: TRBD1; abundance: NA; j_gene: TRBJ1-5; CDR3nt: TGTGCCACCAGCAGAATAGACAGGGGTTTGATAAATCAGCCCCAGCATTTT; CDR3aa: CATSRIDRGLINQPQHF
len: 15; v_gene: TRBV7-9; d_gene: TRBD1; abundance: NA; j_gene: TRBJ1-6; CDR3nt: TGTGCCAGCAGAACCTTGGGACAGCTGAATTCACCCCTCCACTTT; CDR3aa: CASRTLGQLNSPLHF
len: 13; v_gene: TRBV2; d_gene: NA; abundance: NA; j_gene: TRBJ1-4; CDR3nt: TGTGCCAGCCATGAGGGACTTAATGAAAAACTGTTTTTT; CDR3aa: CASHEGLNEKLFF
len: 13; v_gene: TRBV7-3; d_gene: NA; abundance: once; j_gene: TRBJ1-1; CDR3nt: TGTGCCAGCAGCTTAAACAGGGACACTGAAGCTTTCTTT; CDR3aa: CASSLNRDTEAFF
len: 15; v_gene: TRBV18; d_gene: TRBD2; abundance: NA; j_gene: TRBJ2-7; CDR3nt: TGTGCCAGCTCACCACCTAGCGGGAGCTCCTACGAGCAGTACTTC; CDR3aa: CASSPPSGSSYEQYF
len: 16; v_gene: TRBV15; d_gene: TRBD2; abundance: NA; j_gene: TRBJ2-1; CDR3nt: TGTGCCACCAGCAGGGGGGGACTAGCGTCCTACAATGAGCAGTTCTTC; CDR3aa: CATSRGGLASYNEQFF
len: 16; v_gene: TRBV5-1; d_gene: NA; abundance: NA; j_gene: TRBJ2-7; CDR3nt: TGCGCCAGCAGCTTGGCTCATGGGGCCGCAAGATACGAGCAGTACTTC; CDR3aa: CASSLAHGAARYEQYF
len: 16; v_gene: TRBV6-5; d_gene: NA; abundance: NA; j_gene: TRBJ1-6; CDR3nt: TGTGCCAGCAGTTACTCGGGGGGGAGCATTAATTCACCCCTCCACTTT; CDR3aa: CASSYSGGSINSPLHF
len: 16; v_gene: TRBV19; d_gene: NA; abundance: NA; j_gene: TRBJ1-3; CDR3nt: TGTGCCAGTAGTTTATCACGACAGCCCTCTGGAAACACCATATATTTT; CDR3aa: CASSLSRQPSGNTIYF
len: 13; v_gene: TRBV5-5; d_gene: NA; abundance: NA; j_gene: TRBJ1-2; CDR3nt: TGTGCCAGCAGCCCGGAAGACACGCATGGCTACACCTTC; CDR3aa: CASSPEDTHGYTF
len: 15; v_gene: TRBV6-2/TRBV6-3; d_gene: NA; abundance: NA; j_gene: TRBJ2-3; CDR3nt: TGTGCCAGCAGTTACACTCGTGGGAGGCCTGCTACGCAGTATTTT; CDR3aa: CASSYTRGRPATQYF
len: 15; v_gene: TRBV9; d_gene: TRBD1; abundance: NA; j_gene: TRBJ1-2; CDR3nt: TGTGCCAGCAGCGCCGAACCGACAGGGACTTATGGCTACACCTTC; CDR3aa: CASSAEPTGTYGYTF
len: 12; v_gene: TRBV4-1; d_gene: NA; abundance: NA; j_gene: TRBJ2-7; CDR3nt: TGCGCCAGCAGCCAAGGGACAGCCGAGCAGTACTTC; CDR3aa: CASSQGTAEQYF
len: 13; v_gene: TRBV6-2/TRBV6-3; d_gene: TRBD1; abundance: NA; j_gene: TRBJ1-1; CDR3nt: TGTGCCAGCAGCCTGGGACAGGGGTATGAAGCTTTCTTT; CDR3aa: CASSLGQGYEAFF
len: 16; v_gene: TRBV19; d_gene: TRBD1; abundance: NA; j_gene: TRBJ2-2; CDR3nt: TGTGCCAGTAGTTTGTACGGGACAGGGAGGACCGGGGAGCTGTTTTTT; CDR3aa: CASSLYGTGRTGELFF
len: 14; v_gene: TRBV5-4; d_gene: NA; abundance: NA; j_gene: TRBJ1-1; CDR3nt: TGTGCCAGCAGCCCTGGGCCATCGAACACTGAAGCTTTCTTT; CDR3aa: CASSPGPSNTEAFF
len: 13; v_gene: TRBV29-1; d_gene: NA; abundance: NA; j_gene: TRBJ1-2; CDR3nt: TGCAGCGTTGAGCAGGGATCTAACTATGGCTACACCTTC; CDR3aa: CSVEQGSNYGYTF
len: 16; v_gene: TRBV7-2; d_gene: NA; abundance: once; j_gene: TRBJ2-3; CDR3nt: TGTGCCAGCAGCCCCGGGCGCGGGGTCCTCACAGATACGCAGTATTTT; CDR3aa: CASSPGRGVLTDTQYF
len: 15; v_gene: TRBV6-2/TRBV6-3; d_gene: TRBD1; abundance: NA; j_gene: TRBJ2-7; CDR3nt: TGTGCCAGCAGCCTTGGACAGGGACGAGCCTACGAGCAGTACTTC; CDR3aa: CASSLGQGRAYEQYF
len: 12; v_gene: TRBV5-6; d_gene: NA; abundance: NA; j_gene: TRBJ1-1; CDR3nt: TGTGCCAGCACCGGGATGAACACAAGGGCTTTCTTT; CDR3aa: CASTGMNTRAFF
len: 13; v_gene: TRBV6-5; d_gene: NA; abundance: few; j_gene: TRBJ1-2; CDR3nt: TGTGCCAGCAGTTATTACAGGAGCTATGGCTACACCTTC; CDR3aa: CASSYYRSYGYTF
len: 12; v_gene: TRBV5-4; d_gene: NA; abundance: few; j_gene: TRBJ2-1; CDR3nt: TGTGCCAGCAGCGCGGACTACAATGAGCAGTTCTTC; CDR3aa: CASSADYNEQFF
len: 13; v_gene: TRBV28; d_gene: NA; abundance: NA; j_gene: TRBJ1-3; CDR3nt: TGTGCCAGCAAGCGTAGCTCTGGAAACACCATATATTTT; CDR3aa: CASKRSSGNTIYF
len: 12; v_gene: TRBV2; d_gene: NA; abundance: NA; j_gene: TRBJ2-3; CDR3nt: TGTGCCAGCAGTGAAAGGGGCGTGGCGCAGTATTTT; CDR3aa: CASSERGVAQYF
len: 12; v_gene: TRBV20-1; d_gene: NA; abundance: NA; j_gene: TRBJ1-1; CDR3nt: TGCAGTGCTAGTTGGGGGGGACCTGAAGCTTTCTTT; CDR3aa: CSASWGGPEAFF
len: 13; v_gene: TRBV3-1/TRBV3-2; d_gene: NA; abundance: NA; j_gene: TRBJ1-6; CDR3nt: TGTGCCAGCAGCACAGCCTCCTATTCACCCCTCCACTTT; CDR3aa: CASSTASYSPLHF
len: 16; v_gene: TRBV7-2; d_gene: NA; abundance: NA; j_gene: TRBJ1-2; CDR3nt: TGTGCCAGCAGCTTAGAGGACTGGCAGGGGAACTATGGCTACACCTTC; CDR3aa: CASSLEDWQGNYGYTF
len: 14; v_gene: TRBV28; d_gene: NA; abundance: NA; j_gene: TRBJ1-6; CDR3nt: TGTGCCAGCAGTTTCTCAGGTTTCGGATCACCCCTCCACTTT; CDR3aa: CASSFSGFGSPLHF
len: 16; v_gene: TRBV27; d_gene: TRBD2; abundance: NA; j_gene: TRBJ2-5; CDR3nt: TGTGCCAGCAGTTTAGTCCCAGCGGGGGACCAAGAGACCCAGTACTTC; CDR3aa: CASSLVPAGDQETQYF
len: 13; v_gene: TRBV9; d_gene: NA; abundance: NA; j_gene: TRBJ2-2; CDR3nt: TGTGCCAGCAGCGTAGTGTATACCGGGGAGCTGTTTTTT; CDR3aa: CASSVVYTGELFF
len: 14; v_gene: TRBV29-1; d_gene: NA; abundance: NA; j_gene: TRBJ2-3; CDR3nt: TGCAGCGTTGGGAGGACGGTCCCCACAGATACGCAGTATTTT; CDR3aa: CSVGRTVPTDTQYF
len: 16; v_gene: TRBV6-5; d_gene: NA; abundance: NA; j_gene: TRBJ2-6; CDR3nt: TGTGCCAGCAGTTCCCTTGAACGGTCTGGGGCCAACGTCCTGACTTTC; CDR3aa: CASSSLERSGANVLTF
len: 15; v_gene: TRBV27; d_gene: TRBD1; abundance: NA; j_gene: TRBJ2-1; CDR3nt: TGTGCCAGCAGTTTCGGGACAGGGGGAAACAATGAGCAGTTCTTC; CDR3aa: CASSFGTGGNNEQFF
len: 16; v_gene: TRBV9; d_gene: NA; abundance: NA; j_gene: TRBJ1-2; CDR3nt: TGTGCCAGCAGCGTAGTCCCCCAGGGCAATAACTATGGCTACACCTTC; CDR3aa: CASSVVPQGNNYGYTF
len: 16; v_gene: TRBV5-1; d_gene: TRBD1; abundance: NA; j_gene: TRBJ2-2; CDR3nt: TGCGCCAGCAGCTTGGGGACAGGGTCCCACACCGGGGAGCTGTTTTTT; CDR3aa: CASSLGTGSHTGELFF
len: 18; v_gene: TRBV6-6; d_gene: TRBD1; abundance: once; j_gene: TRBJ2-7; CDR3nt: TGTGCCAGCAGTCCCCGGGACAGGGGGATTTCTCGCTCCTACGAGCAGTACTTC; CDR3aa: CASSPRDRGISRSYEQYF
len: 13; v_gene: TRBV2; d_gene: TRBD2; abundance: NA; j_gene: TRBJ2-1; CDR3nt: TGTGCCAGCATTAGGACTAGATCCAATGAGCAGTTCTTC; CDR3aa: CASIRTRSNEQFF
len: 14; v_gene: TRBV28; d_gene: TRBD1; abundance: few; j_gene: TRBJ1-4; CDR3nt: TGTGCCAGCAGTCTACCGGGACAGGCCGAAAAACTGTTTTTT; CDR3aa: CASSLPGQAEKLFF
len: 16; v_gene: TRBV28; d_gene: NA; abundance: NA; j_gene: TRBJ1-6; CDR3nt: TGTGCCAGCAGTCGACGGACAGCCACCTATAATTCACCCCTCCACTTT; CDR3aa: CASSRRTATYNSPLHF
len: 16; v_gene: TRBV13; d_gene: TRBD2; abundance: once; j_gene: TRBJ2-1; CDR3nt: TGTGCCAGCAGCACCCCCGGGACTAGCGGGGGGAATGAGCAGTTCTTC; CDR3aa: CASSTPGTSGGNEQFF
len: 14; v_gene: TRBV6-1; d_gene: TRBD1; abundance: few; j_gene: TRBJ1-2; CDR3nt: TGTGCCAGCAGTGATACAGGGGGCGACTATGGCTACACCTTC; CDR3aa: CASSDTGGDYGYTF
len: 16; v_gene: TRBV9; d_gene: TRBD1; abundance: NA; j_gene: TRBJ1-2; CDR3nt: TGTGCCAGCAGCGTAGAAGTATCGGGACAGGGAAATGGCTACACCTTC; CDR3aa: CASSVEVSGQGNGYTF
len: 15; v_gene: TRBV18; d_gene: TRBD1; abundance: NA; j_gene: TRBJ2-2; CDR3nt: TGTGCCAGCTCCCCGGACAGGACGAACACCGGGGAGCTGTTTTTT; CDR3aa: CASSPDRTNTGELFF
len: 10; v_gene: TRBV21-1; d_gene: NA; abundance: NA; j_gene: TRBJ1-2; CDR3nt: TGTGAGAGGGGGACCTATGGCTACACCTTC; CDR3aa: CERGTYGYTF
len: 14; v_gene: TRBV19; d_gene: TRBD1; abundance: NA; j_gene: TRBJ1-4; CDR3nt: TGTGCCAGTAGTGAGACAGGGGTAAATGAAAAACTGTTTTTT; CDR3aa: CASSETGVNEKLFF